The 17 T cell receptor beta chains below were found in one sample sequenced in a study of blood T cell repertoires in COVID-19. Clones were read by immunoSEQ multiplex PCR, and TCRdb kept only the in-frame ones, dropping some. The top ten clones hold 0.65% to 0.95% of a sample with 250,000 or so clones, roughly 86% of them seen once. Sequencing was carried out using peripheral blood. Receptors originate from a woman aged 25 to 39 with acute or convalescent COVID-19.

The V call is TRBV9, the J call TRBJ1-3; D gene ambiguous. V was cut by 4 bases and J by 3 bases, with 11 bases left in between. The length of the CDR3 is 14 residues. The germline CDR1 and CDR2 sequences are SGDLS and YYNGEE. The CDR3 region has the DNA TGTGCCAGCAGCCAAACTCCGGGTGGAAACACCATATATTTT. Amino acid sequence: CASSQTPGGNTIYF.

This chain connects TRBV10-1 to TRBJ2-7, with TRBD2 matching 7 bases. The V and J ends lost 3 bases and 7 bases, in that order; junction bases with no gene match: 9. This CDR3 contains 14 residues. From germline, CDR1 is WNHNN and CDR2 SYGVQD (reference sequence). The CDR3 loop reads CASSDYTGGDEQYF. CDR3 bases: TGCGCCAGCAGTGACTATACGGGAGGTGATGAGCAGTACTTC.

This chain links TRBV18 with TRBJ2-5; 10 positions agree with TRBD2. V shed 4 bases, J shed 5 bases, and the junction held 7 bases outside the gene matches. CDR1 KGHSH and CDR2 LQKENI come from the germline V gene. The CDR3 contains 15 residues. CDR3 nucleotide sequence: TGTGCCAGCTCACAATCTAGCGGGAGCTTGGAGACCCAGTACTTC. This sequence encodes CASSQSSGSLETQYF. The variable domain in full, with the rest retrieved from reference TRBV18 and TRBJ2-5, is NAGVMQNPRHLVRRRGQEARLRCSPMKGHSHVYWYRQLPEEGLKFMVYLQKENIIDESGMPKERFSAEFPKEGPSILRIQQVVRGDSAAYFCASSQSSGSLETQYFGPGTRLLVL.

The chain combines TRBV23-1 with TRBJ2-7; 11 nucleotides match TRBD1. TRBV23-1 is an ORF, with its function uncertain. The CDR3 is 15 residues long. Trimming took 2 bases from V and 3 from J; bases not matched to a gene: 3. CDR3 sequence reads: CASSQPGTGGYEQYF. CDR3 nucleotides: TGCGCCAGCAGTCAACCCGGGACAGGGGGCTACGAGCAGTACTTC.

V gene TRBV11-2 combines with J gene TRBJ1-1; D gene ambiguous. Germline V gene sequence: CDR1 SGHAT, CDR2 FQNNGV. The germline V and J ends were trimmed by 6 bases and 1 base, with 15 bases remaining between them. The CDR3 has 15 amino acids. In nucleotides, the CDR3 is TGTGCCAGCAGTTTAAGAGGGTCGGGGAACACTGAAGCTTTCTTT. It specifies CASSLRGSGNTEAFF.

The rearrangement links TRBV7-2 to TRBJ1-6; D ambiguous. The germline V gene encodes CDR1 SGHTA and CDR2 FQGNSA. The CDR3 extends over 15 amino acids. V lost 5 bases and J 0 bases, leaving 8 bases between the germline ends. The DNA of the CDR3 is TGTGCCAGCAGCCGTTCCCGCTCCTATAATTCACCCCTCCACTTT. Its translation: CASSRSRSYNSPLHF.

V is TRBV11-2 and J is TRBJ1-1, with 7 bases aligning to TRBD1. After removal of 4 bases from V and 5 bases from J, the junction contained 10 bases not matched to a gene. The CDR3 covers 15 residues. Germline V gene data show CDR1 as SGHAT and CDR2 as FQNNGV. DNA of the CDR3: TGTGCCAGCAGCTCCCTTCAAGGGGGCATAACTGAAGCTTTCTTT. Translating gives CASSSLQGGITEAFF.

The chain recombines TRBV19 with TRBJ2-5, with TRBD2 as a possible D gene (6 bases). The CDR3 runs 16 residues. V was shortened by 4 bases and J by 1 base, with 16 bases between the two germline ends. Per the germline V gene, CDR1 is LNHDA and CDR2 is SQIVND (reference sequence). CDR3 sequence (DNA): TGTGCCAGTAGTAGGGGCCGGGACTGGATCCAAGAGACCCAGTACTTC. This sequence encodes CASSRGRDWIQETQYF.

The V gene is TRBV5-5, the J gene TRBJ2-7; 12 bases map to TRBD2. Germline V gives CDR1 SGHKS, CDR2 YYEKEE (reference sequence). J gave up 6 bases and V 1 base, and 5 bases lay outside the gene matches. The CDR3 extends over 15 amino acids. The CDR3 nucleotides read TGTGCCAGCAGCTTGCGTCTAGCGGGAGGGTCCGAGCAGTACTTC. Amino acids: CASSLRLAGGSEQYF. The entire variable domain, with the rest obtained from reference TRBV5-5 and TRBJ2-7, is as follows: DAGVTQSPTHLIKTRGQQVTLRCSPISGHKSVSWYQQVLGQGPQFIFQYYEKEERGRGNFPDRFSARQFPNYSSELNVNALLLGDSALYLCASSLRLAGGSEQYFGPGTRLTVT.

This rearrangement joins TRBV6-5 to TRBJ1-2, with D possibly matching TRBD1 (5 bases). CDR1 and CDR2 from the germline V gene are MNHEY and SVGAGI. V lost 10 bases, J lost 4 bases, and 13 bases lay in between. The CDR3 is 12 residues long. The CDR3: CATGGQVYGYTF. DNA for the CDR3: TGTGCCACCGGCGGACAAGTCTATGGCTACACCTTC.

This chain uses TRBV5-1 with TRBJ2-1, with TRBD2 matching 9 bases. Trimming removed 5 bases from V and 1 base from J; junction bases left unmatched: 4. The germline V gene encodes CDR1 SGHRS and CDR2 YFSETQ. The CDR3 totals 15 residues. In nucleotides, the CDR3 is TGCGCCAGCAGATCTAGCGGGACGTCCTACAATGAGCAGTTCTTC. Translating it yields CASRSSGTSYNEQFF.

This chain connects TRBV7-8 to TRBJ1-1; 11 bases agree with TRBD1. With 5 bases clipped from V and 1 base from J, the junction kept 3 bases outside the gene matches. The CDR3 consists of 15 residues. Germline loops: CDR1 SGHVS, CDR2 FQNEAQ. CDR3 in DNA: TGTGCCAGCAGCGGGACAGGGGGGCCGAACACTGAAGCTTTCTTT. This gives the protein CASSGTGGPNTEAFF.

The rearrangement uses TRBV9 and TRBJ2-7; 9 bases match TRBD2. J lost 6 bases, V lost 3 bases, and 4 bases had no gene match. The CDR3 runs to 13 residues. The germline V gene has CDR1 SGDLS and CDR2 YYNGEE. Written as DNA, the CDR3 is TGTGCCAGCAGCGGTAGCGGGAGCGGCGAGCAGTACTTC. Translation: CASSGSGSGEQYF.

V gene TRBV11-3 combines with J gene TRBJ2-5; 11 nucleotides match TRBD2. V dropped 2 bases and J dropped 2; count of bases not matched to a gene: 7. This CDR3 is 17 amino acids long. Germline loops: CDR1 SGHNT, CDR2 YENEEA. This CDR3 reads CASSLRTSGRLQETQYF. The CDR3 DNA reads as TGTGCCAGCAGCTTAAGAACTAGCGGGAGACTTCAAGAGACCCAGTACTTC. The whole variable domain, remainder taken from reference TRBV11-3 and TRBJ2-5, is EAGVVQSPRYKIIEKKQPVAFWCNPISGHNTLYWYLQNLGQGPELLIRYENEEAVDDSQLPKDRFSAERLKGVDSTLKIQPAELGDSAVYLCASSLRTSGRLQETQYFGPGTRLLVL.

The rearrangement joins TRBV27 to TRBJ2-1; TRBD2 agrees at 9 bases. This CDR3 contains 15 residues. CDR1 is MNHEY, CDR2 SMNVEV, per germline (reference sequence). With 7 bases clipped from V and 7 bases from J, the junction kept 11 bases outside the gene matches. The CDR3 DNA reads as TGTGCCAGCACCAAAGAGGCGGGAGGGTTGAATGAGCAGTTCTTC. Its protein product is CASTKEAGGLNEQFF.

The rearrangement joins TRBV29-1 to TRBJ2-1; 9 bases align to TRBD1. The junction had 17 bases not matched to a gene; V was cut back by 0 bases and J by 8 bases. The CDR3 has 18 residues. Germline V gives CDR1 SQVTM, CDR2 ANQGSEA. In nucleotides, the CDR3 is TGCAGCGTTGAAGAGACAGGGGGTCAATCAAGGCATTTCTATGAGCAGTTCTTC. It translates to CSVEETGGQSRHFYEQFF.

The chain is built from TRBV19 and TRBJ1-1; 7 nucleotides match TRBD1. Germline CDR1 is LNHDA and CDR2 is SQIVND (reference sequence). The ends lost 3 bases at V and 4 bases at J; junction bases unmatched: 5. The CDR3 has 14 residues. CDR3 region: CASSIRGLGTEAFF. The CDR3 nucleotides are TGTGCCAGTAGTATTAGGGGGCTGGGCACTGAAGCTTTCTTT.